There are many counts of the clone carrying this TCR beta chain. Its antigen is as yet unknown. An end of the junction does not agree with germline; a read error may underlie this. RNA transcripts served as the template for amplifying TCR beta CDR3 regions. HTBI primers drove first-round RT-PCR of the TCR CDR3. TCRdb recomputed calls from the multiplex PCR reads with MiXCR, one row per CDR3 protein. The repertoire includes hundreds of thousands of distinct CDR3 sequences, around 24% of them detected once, and about 10% sits in the top ten. These data come from a study of T cells in Graves' hyperthyroidism and ophthalmopathy. Study details: The authors collected peripheral blood at initial diagnosis, before any treatment. Notes on the study in general: Appearing also in blood were most of the thyroid clonotypes expanded above 0.001.

The cohort's ophthalmopathy patients, a group with duration under 3 months, had a Clinical Activity Score of at least 3 and a NOSPECS grade of at least 4. Out of about 10 ml of fresh peripheral blood came the PBMCs. Sequences were obtained from blood. The TCR sequence derives from a woman aged 25 to 39 with Graves' ophthalmopathy.

The chain's CDR3 is CASSLTGDTYEQYF. The CDR3 bases are TGTGCCAGCAGCCTAACAGGGGATACCTACGAGCAGTACTTC. V usage is TRBV7-3 and J usage is TRBJ2-7, with 7 nucleotides matching TRBD1. The CDR3 totals 14 residues. In germline, CDR1 is SGHTA, CDR2 FQGTGA. Drawing the rest from reference TRBV7-3 and TRBJ2-7, the complete variable domain is GAGVSQTPSNKVTEKGKYVELRCDPISGHTALYWYRQSLGQGPEFLIYFQGTGAADDSGLPNDRFFAVRPEGSVSTLKIQRTERGDSAVYLCASSLTGDTYEQYFGPGTRLTVT.